This is a list of T cell receptor beta chains from one sample in a study of T cells after yellow fever vaccination. Each CDR3 protein gets one entry after TCRdb re-called the 5' RACE reads with MiXCR. The sample carries approximately 330,000 distinct CDR3 sequences, roughly 4.3% recorded once. The material sequenced was PBMCs, taken 5 days after the yellow fever booster vaccination. These receptors were taken from a man between 18 and 29 years old who received the YFV17D yellow fever vaccine. The CDR3 runs from the conserved cysteine through the conserved F or W. The D gene is left open where the match is weak. Expanded clones get a size class; other rows say once, few or many, or leave the size out.

v_call	j_call	clone_size	cdr3_length	d_call	cdr3_aa	cdr3_nt
TRBV12-3/TRBV12-4	TRBJ2-5	many	13	-	CASRLNGQETQYF	TGTGCCAGCAGGCTCAACGGGCAAGAGACCCAGTACTTC
TRBV27	TRBJ2-3	many	13	-	CASSSTPRDTQYF	TGTGCCAGCAGCTCAACCCCCAGGGATACGCAGTATTTT
TRBV7-9	TRBJ1-4	few	16	-	CASSLLHGQKNEKLFF	TGTGCCAGCAGCTTACTGCATGGACAGAAGAATGAAAAACTGTTTTTT
TRBV7-9	TRBJ2-1	many	17	TRBD1	CASSLLPGTGWHNEQFF	TGTGCCAGCAGCCTACTCCCCGGGACAGGGTGGCACAATGAGCAGTTCTTC
TRBV7-9	TRBJ2-3	-	15	TRBD2	CASTITSGDTDTQYF	TGTGCCAGCACCATAACTAGCGGGGACACAGATACGCAGTATTTT
TRBV7-3	TRBJ2-2	few	15	TRBD2	CASSIPLAGTGELFF	TGTGCCAGCAGCATACCACTAGCGGGCACCGGGGAGCTGTTTTTT
TRBV5-1	TRBJ1-4	many	14	TRBD1	CASSWSGGYEKLFF	TGCGCCAGCAGCTGGTCAGGGGGCTATGAAAAACTGTTTTTT
TRBV11-2	TRBJ2-6	few	18	TRBD1	CASSSVRDRGHGANVLTF	TGTGCCAGCAGCTCCGTACGGGACAGGGGGCATGGGGCCAACGTCCTGACTTTC
TRBV20-1	TRBJ2-1	few	17	-	CSARKPRDPRSYNEQFF	TGCAGTGCTAGGAAACCTCGGGACCCCAGATCCTACAATGAGCAGTTCTTC
TRBV7-9	TRBJ2-1	many	14	-	CASSFGGFGNEQFF	TGTGCCAGCAGCTTTGGGGGCTTTGGTAATGAGCAGTTCTTC
TRBV4-3	TRBJ2-5	-	17	-	CASSQDPLQGGLGTQYF	TGCGCCAGCAGCCAAGACCCCCTGCAGGGTGGTTTGGGGACCCAGTACTTC
TRBV7-6	TRBJ2-5	few	15	TRBD2	CASSSTSGEGETQYF	TGTGCCAGCAGCTCCACTAGCGGGGAGGGAGAGACCCAGTACTTC
TRBV5-1	TRBJ1-2	few	15	-	CASGPQSGPTYGYTF	TGCGCCAGCGGCCCGCAGTCGGGACCCACTTATGGCTACACCTTC
TRBV14	TRBJ2-1	many	13	-	CASSQSGPNEQFF	TGTGCCAGCAGCCAAAGTGGACCCAATGAGCAGTTCTTC
TRBV18	TRBJ2-6	-	17	-	CASSPTSADPGANVLTF	TGTGCCAGCTCACCCACATCCGCGGACCCTGGGGCCAACGTCCTGACTTTC
TRBV14	TRBJ1-3	few	15	-	CASSQAQLSGNTIYF	TGTGCCAGCAGCCAAGCACAGCTCTCCGGAAACACCATATATTTT
TRBV5-4	TRBJ2-3	few	14	-	CASSFSPATDTQYF	TGTGCCAGCAGCTTTTCTCCTGCCACAGATACGCAGTATTTT
TRBV29-1	TRBJ2-3	many	12	-	CSVDRGTDTQYF	TGCAGCGTTGACAGGGGCACAGATACGCAGTATTTT
TRBV28	TRBJ2-2	few	15	-	CASSTRWAETGELFF	TGTGCCAGCAGTACCCGGTGGGCGGAAACCGGGGAGCTGTTTTTT
TRBV21-1	TRBJ2-7	few	14	-	CASSKEAGSYEQYF	TGTGCCAGCAGCAAAGAGGCCGGTTCCTACGAGCAGTACTTC
TRBV20-1	TRBJ2-7	many	13	-	CSVSGTLRHEQYF	TGCAGTGTCAGTGGGACCCTTAGGCACGAGCAGTACTTC
TRBV3-1	TRBJ2-6	-	17	TRBD1	CASSPRTGEPGANVLTF	TGTGCCAGCAGCCCTAGGACAGGGGAGCCTGGGGCCAACGTCCTGACTTTC
TRBV5-4	TRBJ2-1	many	13	TRBD2	CASSLVAGQEQFF	TGTGCCAGCAGCTTGGTAGCGGGGCAAGAGCAGTTCTTC
TRBV7-9	TRBJ1-1	few	16	TRBD1	CASSLWDSFLYTEAFF	TGTGCCAGCAGCCTCTGGGACAGTTTCCTATACACTGAAGCTTTCTTT
TRBV10-3	TRBJ2-3	many	15	TRBD2	CAISSLAVSTDTQYF	TGTGCCATCAGCTCCCTAGCGGTTAGCACAGATACGCAGTATTTT
TRBV27	TRBJ2-1	-	12	-	CASGPLYGEQFF	TGTGCCAGCGGGCCACTATACGGTGAGCAGTTCTTC
TRBV5-1	TRBJ2-6	few	13	-	CASSFQRANVLTF	TGCGCCAGCAGCTTCCAGCGTGCCAACGTCCTGACTTTC
TRBV12-3/TRBV12-4	TRBJ1-1	-	14	-	CASSFGLVNTEAFF	TGTGCCAGCAGTTTTGGGTTGGTGAACACTGAAGCTTTCTTT
TRBV7-2	TRBJ2-4	-	15	-	CASSFRLGAPDIQYF	TGTGCCAGCAGCTTTAGGTTAGGGGCCCCGGACATTCAGTACTTC
TRBV5-1	TRBJ2-4	many	20	TRBD2	CASRATSGGDLLLAKNIQYF	TGCGCCAGCAGGGCGACTAGCGGGGGGGACCTATTGTTGGCCAAAAACATTCAGTACTTC
TRBV4-1	TRBJ2-2	many	16	-	CASSHEGRLNTGELFF	TGCGCCAGCAGCCACGAAGGGAGACTGAACACCGGGGAGCTGTTTTTT
TRBV12-5	TRBJ2-7	few	18	TRBD1	CASGPARRDRDFSYEQYF	TGTGCTAGTGGCCCCGCCCGCCGGGACAGGGATTTCTCCTACGAGCAGTACTTC
TRBV6-5	TRBJ1-2	many	13	-	CASSPGPNYGYTF	TGTGCCAGCTCACCAGGGCCGAACTATGGCTACACCTTC
TRBV12-3/TRBV12-4	TRBJ1-6	many	14	-	CASSLGPGPSPLHF	TGTGCCAGCAGTTTGGGGCCCGGGCCCTCACCCCTCCACTTT
TRBV10-2	TRBJ1-1	-	14	-	CASSEVGGLTEAFF	TGCGCCAGCAGTGAGGTGGGGGGCCTCACTGAAGCTTTCTTT
TRBV5-1	TRBJ2-3	many	14	TRBD1	CASSGQGTTDTQYF	TGCGCCAGCAGCGGACAGGGAACCACAGATACGCAGTATTTT
TRBV7-2	TRBJ2-4	-	14	-	CASSLDLRGDIQYF	TGTGCCAGCAGTCTAGACCTCAGGGGGGACATTCAGTACTTC
TRBV27	TRBJ1-6	many	17	-	CASSPRTASSYNSPLHF	TGTGCCAGCAGTCCTCGGACCGCGAGCTCCTATAATTCACCCCTCCACTTT
TRBV14	TRBJ2-7	many	16	-	CASSQGLGKEAYEQYF	TGTGCCAGCAGCCAAGGCCTCGGGAAGGAGGCCTACGAGCAGTACTTC
TRBV2	TRBJ1-1	-	15	-	CASSEGLGGNTEAFF	TGTGCCAGCAGTGAAGGATTGGGAGGCAACACTGAAGCTTTCTTT